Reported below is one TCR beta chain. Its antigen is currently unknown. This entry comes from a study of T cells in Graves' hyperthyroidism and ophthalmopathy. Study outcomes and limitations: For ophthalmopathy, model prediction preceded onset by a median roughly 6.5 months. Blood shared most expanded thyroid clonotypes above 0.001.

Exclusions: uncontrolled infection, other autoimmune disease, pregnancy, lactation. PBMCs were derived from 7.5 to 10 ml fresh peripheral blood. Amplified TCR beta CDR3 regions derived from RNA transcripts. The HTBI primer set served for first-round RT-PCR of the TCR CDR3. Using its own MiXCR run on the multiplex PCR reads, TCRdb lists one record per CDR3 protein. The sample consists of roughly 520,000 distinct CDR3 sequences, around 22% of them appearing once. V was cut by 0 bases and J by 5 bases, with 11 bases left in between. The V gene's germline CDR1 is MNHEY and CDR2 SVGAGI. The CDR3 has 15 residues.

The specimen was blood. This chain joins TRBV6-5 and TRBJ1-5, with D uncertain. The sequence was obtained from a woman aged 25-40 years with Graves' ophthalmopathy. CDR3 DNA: TGTGCCAGCAGTTACTCCGGTCTGGGCGATCAGCCCCAGCATTTT. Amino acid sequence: CASSYSGLGDQPQHF.